Given below is one T cell receptor (beta chain) in context. Its antigen has not been determined. These data come from a study of cytomegalovirus exposure and HLA in healthy donors (TCRdb year 2017). With regard to the full study: An earlier analysis of approximately 550 of the donors reported more than 250 Gb of sequence data and approximately 110 million unique TCR beta sequences from roughly 200 million T cells. Along with the 666-subject first cohort, a separate validation cohort of around 120 different subjects was used. In an earlier analysis of 587 of the donors, high-throughput TCR beta sequencing was used to judge whether each TCR beta V gene segment behaved as functional or pseudogenic. The study used immunosequencing to profile the T cell repertoires of approximately 640 subjects and linked those repertoires to cytomegalovirus serostatus. Every repertoire in the discovery cohort had been generated on one and the same sequencing platform. In a later analysis, previously published TCR beta repertoires from fewer than 750 donors were re-analyzed and high-resolution HLA genotyping was added so that TCR occurrence patterns could be studied. Among the 398 genotyped donors, around 79% belonged to the genetic ancestry cluster associated with self-reported Caucasian donors. The study combined high-throughput TCR immunosequencing, statistical association of individual TCRs with disease status, and machine learning to predict cytomegalovirus infection status. Across some 400 genotyped donors of the cohort, an average of about 200,000 unique TCR beta nucleotide sequences per donor were sequenced, and roughly 17% of those sequences were non-productive. In a later genetic analysis, genome-wide SNP genotypes for about 55% of the roughly 700 donors were used, and that subset was treated as a discovery cohort. Typing coverage differed by locus: A, B, C, DRB1 and DQB1 were typed in roughly 620-630 donors, DQA1 in about 560, DPA1 in around 580, and DPB1 in 400 to 480. The later analysis used no new phenotypic data to find candidate immune exposures, relying instead on TCR beta sequences and their occurrence across donors. Donor age, sex, ethnicity and CMV serostatus were compiled together with the repertoire data. HLA typing included class I and class II loci at four-digit resolution. The study aimed to test whether cataloging public T cell receptors could reveal signatures of past pathogen exposure. An early release covering over 500 HLA-typed donors comprised about 300 gigabases of sequencing data and around 80 million unique TCR sequences. About five DR-DQ haplotypes were treated as single units for association and clustering because of strong linkage in the cohort.

The cohort consisted of approximately 690 healthy bone marrow donors. All cohort members were sampled while nominally healthy, although unrecorded immune exposures were likely present. The donor tested CMV seropositive and was one of the 289 seropositive cohort members. Every donor gave a peripheral blood sample, and the peripheral blood mononuclear cells from that sample were used for TCR beta sequencing. The Qiagen DNeasy Blood Extraction Kit was used to extract genomic DNA from the blood cell samples. The protocol used for the library was the immunoSEQ multiplex PCR assay. The multiplex PCR relied on a mix of 60 forward primers for TCR Vbeta segments and 13 reverse primers for TCR Jbeta segments. Amplification of the CDR3 region of rearranged TCR beta genes was performed with a multiplex PCR assay on genomic DNA. Amplified TCR beta libraries were sequenced as 87-base-pair reads on the Illumina HiSeq System. From the authors' description of their analysis: A later analysis counted approximately 74 million unique TCR beta chains across the 666 repertoires, and around 12 million of these chains were shared by at least two donors. Raw reads were error-corrected and collapsed into unique sequences by a nearest-neighbor algorithm in which closely related sequences were merged to remove PCR and sequencing errors. To assign V, D and J gene segments, CDR3 sequences were aligned to IMGT reference sequences. For a sequence to be retained, a match of at least six nucleotides was required to both a V gene segment and a J gene segment. A rearrangement was called productive if the CDR3 had no stop codons and remained in frame with V and J, and every other rearrangement was called non-productive. CDR3 was defined according to IMGT convention as the region running from the second conserved V-encoded cysteine to the conserved J-encoded phenylalanine. The earlier analysis of fewer than 750 of the donors excluded sequences that lacked an unambiguous match to a single V gene segment. An earlier analysis of 587 of the donors called V segments functional above 56.7% productive rearrangements and segregating when the between-donor standard deviation exceeded 5%. A statistical classification framework was built for diagnosing cytomegalovirus status from the catalog of TCR beta chain sequences. V and J gene assignment, in a later analysis, came from comparing TCR nucleotide sequences with IMGT/GENE-DB human TR gene sequences. The TCRdist pipeline was used in a later analysis to assign CDR3 sequences and most-parsimonious VDJ recombination scenarios. In a later analysis, each TCR beta chain was defined by its CDR3 amino acid sequence together with its V-gene family, and reads lacking a unique V-gene family were excluded. A later analysis removed 592 highly shared, low-generation-probability nucleotide sequences to deal with suspected cross-contamination and a sequencing artifact. In a later analysis, a clonal expansion index was calculated for each public chain from normalized within-repertoire ranks of inferred template counts. In a later analysis, generation probabilities were computed using a VDJ recombination model fitted to out-of-frame rearrangements, and the results were checked against IGoR. In a later analysis, hypergeometric tests were used to score TCR-TCR, TCR-HLA and TCR-CMV co-occurrence, with a repertoire-size bias correction applied to TCR pairs. In a later analysis, false discovery rates were estimated by permuting HLA or CMV assignments 20 times. In a later analysis, co-occurring TCRs were grouped using DBSCAN, with TCRdist sequence similarity added in when clustering inside HLA-allele-positive subsets. Co-occurrence clustering excluded repertoires with fewer than 30,000 or more than 120,000 public chains, plus five with anomalous nucleotide sharing. TCRdb mirrors the immuneACCESS table, restricted to in-frame sequences. Some clones are absent from its copies; in checked studies, under half trace to an unresolved V gene, and the reason for the others is unknown. The V and J calls and clone size were taken over from that table, and D and trimming were inferred from the DNA. The table kept for this sample lists approximately 70,000 clones. The ten largest clones represent approximately 3.8% of the sample.

For CDR1 and CDR2, the germline V gene lists SGDLS and YYNGEE. Trimming costs V 3 bases and J 10 bases, and their ends lie 17 bases apart. The CDR3 starts with the cysteine, ends with the phenylalanine, and has 15 residues. The DNA shown is the 45-base CDR3, in frame from base 1. Summary of the overall study and its limitations: The sequencing pipeline was judged likely to have produced a cluster of highly shared sequence variants as a technical artifact. In an earlier analysis of approximately 590 of the donors, most TCR beta V segments appeared in productive rearrangements about 90% or about 30% of the time, broadly matching IMGT annotations. A later analysis found that HLA-associated TCR beta chains were more clonally expanded and had lower generation probabilities than equally common non-associated chains. A further reported finding was that TCR beta sequences accurately predicted the HLA-A and HLA-B alleles for most subjects in the first cohort. A later analysis found that most CMV-associated TCR beta chains appeared HLA-restricted, with HLA associations seemingly driven largely by CMV exposure. HLA typing was unavailable for some donors at each locus, so association tests used only the typed subset. Three of the identified cytomegalovirus-associated TCR beta chains were confirmed in vitro to be specific for cytomegalovirus antigens. Correlated functional status among segregating V segments might be attributable to linkage disequilibrium, but an unknown experimental factor could not be ruled out. In a later genetic analysis, a missense DCLRE1C variant was associated with V-gene and J-gene trimming of TCR beta chains, and the association was replicated in an independent cohort. While some public TCRs were present in many individuals, most TCR sequences turned up only very rarely across donors. A later genetic analysis reported fewer N-insertions in productive TCRs among donors in an Asian-associated ancestry cluster than the roughly 620-donor mean. Presence/absence analyses assumed roughly uniform sequencing depth across donors, an assumption that may not hold. The only immune exposure information available for the cohort was CMV serostatus. Because counts were too low, roughly 16 rarely observed V segments, including chromosome 9 orphons, were left out of the earlier analysis of approximately 500 of the donors. In a later analysis, TCR association rates were found to vary across HLA loci, with the most associated TCRs seen for DRB1 alleles and the fewest for HLA-C alleles. In a later analysis, some 17,000 TCR beta sequences were associated with specific HLA alleles at a false discovery rate of 0.05. The cohort was sequenced for TCR beta chains only, and without alpha or paired-chain data the features that could be detected were limited. When HLA alleles, especially DR and DQ, strongly co-occurred, attributing TCR associations to individual alleles was difficult. The study gave a list of 150 to 200 TCR beta chains associated with cytomegalovirus. It was suggested by the authors that the approach could potentially be generalized to other disease states and immunological phenotypes. The classifier was reported to diagnose cytomegalovirus status with high specificity and sensitivity in both the original and validation cohorts. Some IMGT-functional V segments, including TRBV6-2 and TRBV6-3, could not be distinguished by the 87-base-pair reads and were therefore excluded. A later analysis reported that several top co-occurrence clusters appeared linked to parvovirus B19, influenza, CMV and Epstein-Barr virus.

This TCR was recovered from a female donor in good health and CMV-seropositive. Material: PBMCs. Here the chain combines TRBV9 and TRBJ1-6, with an unclear D gene assignment. The nucleotide sequence is given as TGTGCCAGCAGCGAATCGCCCCAAACGAGCTCACCCCTCCACTTT. This is translated as CASSESPQTSSPLHF.